The 3 T cell receptor beta chains below come from one sample, sequenced in a study of cytomegalovirus exposure and HLA in healthy donors. PCR used 60 Vbeta primers and 13 Jbeta primers. Sequencing used immunoSEQ multiplex PCR; TCRdb keeps in-frame clones, though not all of them. The sample yields approximately 190,000 clones, about nine tenths seen once. Source material: PBMCs. Source of these receptors: a man aged 25 to 45 in good health and CMV-seronegative.

V and J are TRBV10-3 and TRBJ2-3, with 9 bases aligning to TRBD2. Germline values: CDR1 ENHRY, CDR2 SYGVKD. The CDR3 has 15 amino acids. V was clipped by 4 bases and J by 4 bases; unmatched bases: 6. The CDR3 coding sequence is TGTGCCATCAGTGGAGCTAGCGGGGCTGCAGATACGCAGTATTTT. Encoded protein: CAISGASGAADTQYF.

The V call is TRBV7-9, the J call TRBJ1-2; D not resolved. Germline V gene sequence: CDR1 SEHNR, CDR2 FQNEAQ (reference sequence). The CDR3 length is 14 residues. The V and J ends lost 1 base and 5 bases respectively, with 11 bases between them. The DNA of the CDR3 is TGTGCCAGCAGCTTAGTTTTGACTTGGTATGGCTACACCTTC. Its protein is CASSLVLTWYGYTF.

This clone was seen once. One end of the junction is discordant with germline, which a read error may explain. V usage is TRBV7-7 and J usage is TRBJ2-1, with 10 bases aligning to TRBD2. The CDR3 runs 14 residues. CDR1 SSHAT and CDR2 FNYEAQ come from the germline V gene (reference sequence). As DNA, the CDR3 is TGTGCTAGCAGCTTAGCGGGGGGTTACAATGAGCAGTTCTTC. Translating gives CASSLAGGYNEQFF.